This paragraph covers one T cell receptor (beta chain) sequence. There is no known antigen for this receptor. Base qualities were left out, and no much larger clone turns up one base away. Different DNA sequences within this sample yield the same CDR3. Cut back by 5 bases and 4 bases, the V and J ends lie 9 bases apart. Per the germline V gene, MNHEY is the CDR1 and SVGAGI is the CDR2. Taken from cysteine to phenylalanine, the CDR3 has 12 residues. CDR3 DNA is the only sequence kept; it has 36 bases, read in frame from the first base. This record belongs to a study of shared clonotypes between healthy human individuals (TCRdb year 2020). About the investigation overall: The cohort comprised a couple of women and three men aged 18 to 49 years. For each donor, CD4 naive and CD4 memory were each run on three plates, CD8 naive on two plates, and CD8 memory on one plate. Blood TCR repertoires of four to six healthy adults were deeply sequenced to estimate repertoire size and the extent of clonotype sharing between individuals. Libraries were prepared and TCR repertoires were sequenced by different laboratories using diverse techniques, in order to increase sequencing depth and limit assay-specific biases. Leukapheresis yielded between about 0.8 and 8.9 billion PBMCs per donor.

Donors were healthy HIV-negative adults with no recently reported acute infections or vaccinations. Every donor was a Caucasian adult living in Nashville, Tennessee, USA. CD4+ T cells were enriched through magnetic negative selection, after which naive cells were positively selected on CD45RA and the remaining negative fraction served as the memory subset. Blood was collected by leukapheresis, and PBMCs were isolated by Ficoll-Histopaque density gradient centrifugation and then cryopreserved in liquid nitrogen vapor phase. Purity and quantity of every magnetically sorted T cell population were checked by analytical flow cytometry. Each sorted fraction had its genomic DNA isolated and then quantified by UV absorbance on a Nanodrop 2000c. TCR CDR3 regions were amplified from genomic DNA by multiplex PCR using the deep immunoSEQ assay. For each cell subset, the extracted genomic DNA was distributed evenly across all wells of several immunoSEQ 96-well plates, and each plate served as one replicate. Each replicate PCR for sorted subsets received roughly 200 ng genomic DNA, equal to around 32,000 T cell genomes. Purified libraries were quantified with a Qubit 3.0 fluorometer, sized on a Bioanalyzer 2100, and re-quantified with the KAPA Library Quantification kit. A separate single-read 150-cycle Illumina NextSeq 550 flow cell was used to sequence each immunoSEQ 96-well plate. Per the authors' processing: Because the immunoSEQ output included only junctional sequences and no quality scores, the filtering could not be the same as the filtering used for full-length reads. Sequences were annotated with PyIR, a Python wrapper for IgBLAST v1.9, and V/J genes and CDR3 were assigned using IMGT germline references. Reads were removed for weak V/J assignments (E-value above 1e-6), missing CDR3, stop codons, out-of-frame junctions, or ambiguous translated residues. V3J clonotypes were defined as sequences sharing an identical inferred V gene, J gene, and CDR3 amino acid sequence. Percentage overlap between repertoires was calculated by dividing the number of shared unique clonotypes by the size of the smaller repertoire. RTK rarefaction, the Chao1 estimator, and Recon v2.1 estimates of unobserved clonotypes were used to assess repertoire richness. Generation probabilities were computed with OLGA for all TCRbeta clonotypes obtained by the gDNA method from a handful of donors. The source is immuneACCESS, and TCRdb retained only in-frame sequences with V and J called. Part of the clones is not carried over; for the studies checked, unresolved V genes explain less than half of this, and the remainder is unexplained. Clone size and V and J calls were adopted from that table, with D and trimming inferred from the DNA. The sample table shows 2 million to 2.5 million clones, and 85% to 95% are seen once. The ten largest make up around 0.4% of the sample.

Paper-wide results and their limitations: Rarefaction of sorted-subset datasets indicated incomplete sequencing despite the large sequencing depth. Because the study included a small number of donors, the genetic and exposure-history diversity represented was limited. Approximately 5% of naive CD4, roughly 3.6% of naive CD8, around 2.3% of memory CD4, and 0.4% of memory CD8 clonotypes were shared across a few donors. Naive subsets generally had larger estimated clonotype richness than memory subsets. Sampling was restricted to blood, and TCR repertoires in tissues likely differ from the TCR repertoires found in blood. Pairwise subsampling led to the expectation that sequencing depth would affect the degree of clonotype sharing among donors. Higher generation probabilities were observed for clonotypes shared by all four sorted-subset donors than for non-shared clonotypes.

The TCR comes from a man younger than 35 in good health. Some clones in this sample may be carry-over from other donors' samples. The sequence is built from TRBV6-5 and TRBJ2-7, and TRBD1 may be the D gene, going by 6 matching bases. Sequenced input: naive CD4+ T cells from PBMCs. Explained via the paper, the cell subset or site label denotes: CD45RA+ positively selected. Read as DNA, the sequence is TGTGCCAGCAGTCGGGACACTTACGAGCAGTACTTC. Its protein reads: CASSRDTYEQYF.